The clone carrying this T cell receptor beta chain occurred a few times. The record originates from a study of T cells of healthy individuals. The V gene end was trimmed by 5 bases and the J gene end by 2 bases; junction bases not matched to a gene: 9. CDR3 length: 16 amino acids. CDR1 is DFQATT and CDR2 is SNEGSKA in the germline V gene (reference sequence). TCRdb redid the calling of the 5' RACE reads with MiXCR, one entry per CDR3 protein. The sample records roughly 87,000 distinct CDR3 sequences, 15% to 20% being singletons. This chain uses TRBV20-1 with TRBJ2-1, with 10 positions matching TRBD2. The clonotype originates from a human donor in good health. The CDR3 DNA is TGCAGTGCTCCCATCGTAGCGGGGGGACCCTACAATGAGCAGTTCTTC. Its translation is CSAPIVAGGPYNEQFF.